The 10 T cell receptor beta chains below come from one sample, sequenced in a study of cytomegalovirus exposure and HLA in healthy donors (dated by TCRdb to about 2017). Library method: the immunoSEQ multiplex PCR assay. The multiplex PCR relied on a mix of 60 forward primers for TCR Vbeta segments and 13 reverse primers for TCR Jbeta segments. The source is immuneACCESS, and TCRdb retained only in-frame sequences with V and J called. Part of the clones is not carried over; for the studies checked, unresolved V genes explain less than half of this, and the remainder is unexplained. The sample has about 150,000 clones on record, 55% to 75% of them singletons. The ten largest clones add up to roughly 7% of the sample. Input material: PBMCs. Receptors were obtained from a woman aged 55 to 70 in good health and CMV-seropositive.

This rearrangement joins TRBV28 to TRBJ1-1; 8 nucleotides agree with TRBD1. Per the germline V gene, CDR1 is MDHEN and CDR2 is SYDVKM. J lost 2 bases, V lost 2 bases, and 4 bases had no gene match. The CDR3 totals 15 residues. CDR3 loop: CASSLPGQGNTEAFF. The CDR3 DNA sequence: TGTGCCAGCAGTTTACCAGGACAGGGTAACACTGAAGCTTTCTTT. The variable domain in full, with the rest retrieved from reference TRBV28 and TRBJ1-1, is DVKVTQSSRYLVKRTGEKVFLECVQDMDHENMFWYRQDPGLGLRLIYFSYDVKMKEKGDIPEGYSVSREKKERFSLILESASTNQTSMYLCASSLPGQGNTEAFFGQGTRLTVV.

This chain joins TRBV5-6 and TRBJ2-7, with TRBD2 matching 13 bases. The CDR3 length is 15 residues. V dropped 4 bases and J dropped 1; count of bases not matched to a gene: 2. CDR1 is SGHDT, CDR2 YYEEEE, per germline. The CDR3 nucleotides read TGTGCCAGCAGCCTGGGACTAGCGGGATCCTACGAGCAGTACTTC. Its protein product is CASSLGLAGSYEQYF.

The rearrangement joins TRBV13 to TRBJ1-1; D uncertain. Germline assignment: CDR1 PRHDT and CDR2 FYEKMQ (reference sequence). The CDR3 totals 12 residues. Trimming removed 3 bases at V and 4 bases at J, with 6 bases between. The CDR3 loop reads CASSLAGTEAFF. The CDR3, as DNA: TGTGCCAGCAGCTTGGCGGGCACTGAAGCTTTCTTT.

V is TRBV28 and J is TRBJ2-5; D remains ambiguous. V dropped 4 bases and J dropped 5 bases, with 14 bases sitting between them. Germline V gene sequence: CDR1 MDHEN, CDR2 SYDVKM. This CDR3 is 14 amino acids long. The CDR3 here is CASSYPTLRETQYF. The CDR3 DNA is TGTGCCAGCAGTTACCCGACCTTGCGGGAGACCCAGTACTTC.

The V gene is TRBV28, the J gene TRBJ1-2; 9 bases are a match to TRBD1. CDR1 and CDR2 (germline): MDHEN, SYDVKM. The trim removed 8 bases at V and 4 bases at J, leaving 5 bases unmatched. The CDR3 has 13 amino acids. The CDR3 nucleotides are TGTGCCAGCCGCTCGGGACAGGGCTATGGCTACACCTTC. It codes for CASRSGQGYGYTF.

This clone occurred a few times. This chain joins TRBV28 and TRBJ2-7, with D uncertain. Trimming took 6 bases from V and 2 from J, leaving 11 bases between them. The CDR3 extends over 13 amino acids. Germline V gives CDR1 MDHEN, CDR2 SYDVKM. The CDR3 DNA sequence: TGTGCCAGCAGCTCTTACAGAGCCTACGAGCAGTACTTC. This sequence encodes CASSSYRAYEQYF. The entire variable domain, with the rest obtained from reference TRBV28 and TRBJ2-7, is as follows: DVKVTQSSRYLVKRTGEKVFLECVQDMDHENMFWYRQDPGLGLRLIYFSYDVKMKEKGDIPEGYSVSREKKERFSLILESASTNQTSMYLCASSSYRAYEQYFGPGTRLTVT.

V and J are TRBV13 and TRBJ2-1; 13 nucleotides align to TRBD2. CDR1 is PRHDT and CDR2 is FYEKMQ in the germline V gene (reference sequence). Unmatched junction bases numbered 4, after V lost 4 bases and J lost 7 bases. The CDR3 contains 15 residues. CDR3 loop: CASSSGLAGKNEQFF. The CDR3 DNA is TGTGCCAGCAGCTCGGGACTAGCGGGAAAGAATGAGCAGTTCTTC. Combining the CDR3 with reference TRBV13 and TRBJ2-1 gives the whole variable domain AAGVIQSPRHLIKEKRETATLKCYPIPRHDTVYWYQQGPGQDPQFLISFYEKMQSDKGSIPDRFSAQQFSDYHSELNMSSLELGDSALYFCASSSGLAGKNEQFFGPGTRLTVL.

On this clone itself: Relative to the germline gene, one junction end is altered; a read error may explain this. This sequence joins TRBV7-2 and TRBJ1-4, with TRBD1 matching 10 bases. The CDR3 consists of 15 residues. Per germline, CDR1 SGHTA and CDR2 FQGNSA. DNA of the CDR3: TGCGCCAGCAGCTTAGTAGGGACAGGGGTAGAAAAACTGTTTTTT. Amino acids: CASSLVGTGVEKLFF.

The rearrangement uses TRBV7-9 and TRBJ2-3; perhaps TRBD2 as D (6 bases). The CDR3 contains 16 residues. V was cut by 2 bases and J by 2 bases, with 14 bases left in between. Germline V gene lookup returns CDR1 SEHNR and CDR2 FQNEAQ (reference sequence). The CDR3 region is CASSLSYPGVTDTQYF. CDR3 DNA sequence: TGTGCCAGCAGCTTATCCTATCCGGGAGTCACAGATACGCAGTATTTT.

This clone was counted only a few times. The chain recombines TRBV7-2 with TRBJ2-2, with D possibly matching TRBD2 (6 bases). This CDR3 has 14 amino acids. The germline CDR1 and CDR2 sequences are SGHTA and FQGNSA. V lost 2 bases, J lost 6 bases, and 10 bases lay in between. CDR3 nucleotides: TGTGCCAGCAGCTTAATGGGGGGACCCGGGGAGCTGTTTTTT. It translates to CASSLMGGPGELFF.